The 19 T cell receptor beta chains listed next were all sequenced from one sample in a study of cytomegalovirus exposure and HLA in healthy donors. PCR amplification relied on 60 Vbeta primers (plus 13 Jbeta primers). Libraries were prepared by immunoSEQ multiplex PCR; TCRdb keeps only in-frame clonotypes and omits some of them. The table has roughly 180,000 clones, around four fifths seen once. The sequencing sample was made of PBMCs. These receptors were collected from a man in his thirties or forties in good health and CMV-seronegative.

The gene calls are TRBV9 and TRBJ2-2, with 7 bases aligning to TRBD1. The CDR3 sequence is 14 residues long. The germline CDR1 and CDR2 sequences are SGDLS and YYNGEE. V was pared by 8 bases and J by 1 base, with 5 bases of the junction left unmatched. CDR3 loop: CASRRTGNTGELFF. The DNA for the CDR3 is TGTGCCAGTAGACGGACAGGGAACACCGGGGAGCTGTTTTTT.

The chain employs TRBV28 and TRBJ2-7, with 8 bases aligning to TRBD2. The CDR3 spans 16 residues. J gave up 0 bases and V 4 bases, and 8 bases lay outside the gene matches. Germline V gene sequence: CDR1 MDHEN, CDR2 SYDVKM. In DNA form, the CDR3 reads TGTGCCAGCAGTTCCCATGGGGGGACTAGCTCCTACGAGCAGTACTTC. Protein: CASSSHGGTSSYEQYF.

V usage is TRBV7-3 and J usage is TRBJ1-2, with D tentatively TRBD1 (6 bases). The length of the CDR3 is 15 residues. Germline CDR1 and CDR2: SGHTA and FQGTGA. The germline V and J ends were trimmed by 3 bases and 3 bases, with 14 bases remaining between them. CDR3 amino acids: CASSLGGQTDYGYTF. The CDR3 DNA is TGTGCCAGCAGCTTGGGCGGACAGACCGACTATGGCTACACCTTC.

CDR3 region: CASRQGRSNQPQHF. CDR3 DNA: TGTGCCAGCAGGCAGGGAAGAAGCAATCAGCCCCAGCATTTT. The V gene is TRBV28, the J gene TRBJ1-5; tentatively, D is TRBD1 (5 bases). The V gene's germline CDR1 is MDHEN and CDR2 SYDVKM. This CDR3 contains 14 residues. Trimming pared 6 bases from V and 1 base from J, leaving 10 bases between.

In its sample, this clone was seen once. This rearrangement joins TRBV6-6 to TRBJ2-7; D might be TRBD2 (6 bases). This CDR3 is 16 amino acids long. The germline gives CDR1 MNHNY, CDR2 SVGAGI (reference sequence). V was shortened by 6 bases and J by 1 base, with 19 bases between the two germline ends. This CDR3 is CASSPQTGALSYEQYF. The DNA for the CDR3 is TGTGCCAGCAGCCCCCAGACGGGAGCCTTATCCTACGAGCAGTACTTC.

This clone has just one count. The V and J genes are TRBV30 and TRBJ2-7, with D possibly TRBD2 on 6 matching bases. With 3 bases removed from V and 3 bases from J, the gap between germline ends came to 9 bases. The CDR3 has 12 residues. The V gene's germline CDR1 is GTSNPN and CDR2 SVGIG (reference sequence). Here the CDR3 DNA reads TGTGCCTGGAGGGGACTGGGCTACGAGCAGTACTTC. This codes for CAWRGLGYEQYF.

The genes are TRBV27 and TRBJ2-7; D may be TRBD2 (5 bases). The V end was cut by 4 bases, the J end by 0 bases, with 19 bases between. Germline lookup yields CDR1 MNHEY and CDR2 SMNVEV (reference sequence). The CDR3 runs to 17 residues. In DNA, the CDR3 is TGTGCCAGCAGTTCCGGACGAGGGATTCCGCGCTCCTACGAGCAGTACTTC. Residues: CASSSGRGIPRSYEQYF.

The chain employs TRBV7-2 and TRBJ1-2; D is possibly TRBD1 (5 bases). V lost 7 bases, J lost 3 bases, and 18 bases lay in between. The CDR3 is made up of 15 amino acids. CDR1 is SGHTA and CDR2 is FQGNSA in the germline V gene. In DNA, the CDR3 is TGTGCCAGCAACCCCCGGCGGCGGGACGACTATGGCTACACCTTC. Protein product: CASNPRRRDDYGYTF. Complete variable domain (other parts from reference TRBV7-2 and TRBJ1-2): GAGVSQSPSNKVTEKGKDVELRCDPISGHTALYWYRQSLGQGLEFLIYFQGNSAPDKSGLPSDRFSAERTGGSVSTLTIQRTQQEDSAVYLCASNPRRRDDYGYTFGSGTRLTVV.

V usage is TRBV4-1 and J usage is TRBJ2-7; 8 positions match TRBD1. CDR1 MGHRA and CDR2 YSYEKL come from the germline V gene. The CDR3 loop spans 15 amino acids. V lost 3 bases to trimming and J lost 3 bases; unmatched junction nucleotides: 7. DNA for the CDR3: TGCGCCAGCAGCCACCCTAGGACAGGGTTCTACGAGCAGTACTTC. Amino acids: CASSHPRTGFYEQYF.

V and J are TRBV7-8 and TRBJ2-1; TRBD1 is a possible D gene (5 bases). Deletions cut 2 bases from V and 4 bases from J, with 12 bases between. The CDR3 sequence is 15 residues long. Germline V CDR1 and CDR2: SGHVS, FQNEAQ. CDR3 coding DNA: TGTGCCAGCAGCTTACGGGCAGGGCTTTACAATGAGCAGTTCTTC. The encoded protein is CASSLRAGLYNEQFF.

This clone was recorded once. V and J are TRBV4-2 and TRBJ1-5; D is possibly TRBD1 (5 bases). Germline V CDR1 and CDR2: LGHNA, YNFKEQ. CDR3 length: 15 residues. V was trimmed by 0 bases and J by 5 bases, leaving 11 bases between them. CDR3 loop: CASSQDYGGDQPQHF. The CDR3 DNA reads as TGTGCCAGCAGCCAAGATTATGGAGGGGATCAGCCCCAGCATTTT.

This clone was seen more than once but under ten times. This chain connects TRBV7-2 to TRBJ2-1; 7 nucleotides agree with TRBD1. CDR1 is SGHTA, CDR2 FQGNSA, per germline. Unmatched junction bases numbered 10, after V lost 7 bases and J lost 4 bases. CDR3 size: 15 residues. DNA of the CDR3: TGTGCCAGCACCCTAGACAGGGAGTCTTACAATGAGCAGTTCTTC. Amino acid sequence: CASTLDRESYNEQFF.

The V gene is TRBV2, the J gene TRBJ1-3; TRBD1 is a possible D gene (5 bases). V lost 3 bases and J lost 6, with 12 bases in between. The germline V gene encodes CDR1 SNHLY and CDR2 FYNNEI. The CDR3 loop spans 14 amino acids. The CDR3 DNA follows: TGTGCCAGCAGTGAGGCAGGGATATCAAACACCATATATTTT. Protein product: CASSEAGISNTIYF.

Concerning this clone itself: Other DNA sequences within the sample encode an identical CDR3. The chain uses TRBV6-5 and TRBJ1-5; D is ambiguous. This CDR3 contains 14 residues. Germline CDR1 MNHEY, CDR2 SVGAGI. The ends were cut back, 0 bases at V and 0 bases at J, with 3 bases in the middle. The CDR3 here is CASSYSSSNQPQHF. The CDR3 DNA sequence: TGTGCCAGCAGTTACTCCAGTAGCAATCAGCCCCAGCATTTT.

The chain carries TRBV7-9 and TRBJ2-1; 9 bases match TRBD2. The CDR3 loop spans 15 amino acids. Germline CDR1 SEHNR, CDR2 FQNEAQ (reference sequence). V dropped 8 bases and J dropped 3; count of bases not matched to a gene: 8. The CDR3 DNA sequence: TGTGCCAGCGTCCGGCCTAGCGGGATCTACAATGAGCAGTTCTTC. Translating gives CASVRPSGIYNEQFF.

CDR3 protein: CASSILAGGREQFF. The CDR3 nucleotides read TGTGCCAGCAGTATACTAGCGGGGGGTAGGGAGCAGTTCTTC. This chain connects TRBV28 to TRBJ2-1; 12 bases agree with TRBD2. Germline V CDR1 and CDR2: MDHEN, SYDVKM. This CDR3 has 14 amino acids. With 5 bases clipped from V and 10 bases from J, the junction kept 6 bases outside the gene matches.

The chain uses TRBV10-3 and TRBJ2-5, with D hard to call. V was shortened by 4 bases and J by 1 base, with 4 bases between the two germline ends. Germline assignment: CDR1 ENHRY and CDR2 SYGVKD. This CDR3 region has 12 residues. CDR3 residues: CAISVSQETQYF. The CDR3 DNA is TGTGCCATCAGTGTCAGCCAAGAGACCCAGTACTTC.

The chain uses TRBV9 and TRBJ2-7, with 12 positions matching TRBD1. With 2 bases clipped from V and 5 bases from J, the junction kept 2 bases outside the gene matches. This CDR3 contains 14 residues. Per the germline V gene, CDR1 is SGDLS and CDR2 is YYNGEE. CDR3 region: CASSVGQGAHEQYF. DNA for the CDR3: TGTGCCAGCAGCGTGGGACAGGGGGCCCACGAGCAGTACTTC.

The genes are TRBV6-5 and TRBJ2-7; D is perhaps TRBD1 (6 bases). This CDR3 is built from 14 residues. Deletions cut 5 bases from V and 2 bases from J, with 13 bases between. Germline values: CDR1 MNHEY, CDR2 SVGAGI. DNA for the CDR3: TGTGCCAGCAGTGCCTGGACAGACCCCTACGAGCAGTACTTC. Protein product: CASSAWTDPYEQYF.